The 21 T cell receptor beta chains reported below all come from one sample, sequenced in a study of molecular identifiers for immune sequencing clone quantification. Via MiXCR, TCRdb re-called the PCR reads, giving one row per CDR3 protein. The sample consists of about 640,000 distinct CDR3 sequences, just under 20% of them appearing once. Sequencing used naive CD8+ T cells from blood, with Jurkat cell RNA spiked in. Subset specified: FACS-sorted CD8+CD4-CCR7+CD45RA+ naive T cells. Receptors were obtained from a human donor in good health. Some libraries in this study had Jurkat cell RNA spiked in.

Of note for this clonotype: A clone one base away is much larger, so this may be a read error. The V and J genes are TRBV9 and TRBJ2-2, with TRBD2 matching over 7 bases. The CDR3 length is 15 residues. Per the germline V gene, CDR1 is SGDLS and CDR2 is YYNGEE. Here the CDR3 DNA reads TGTGCCAGCAGCCCTCTAGCGGAGAACACCTGGGAGCTGTTTTTT. This sequence encodes CASSPLAENTWELFF. Complete variable domain (other parts from reference TRBV9 and TRBJ2-2): DSGVTQTPKHLITATGQRVTLRCSPRSGDLSVYWYQQSLDQGLQFLIQYYNGEERAKGNILERFSAQQFPDLHSELNLSSLELGDSALYFCASSPLAENTWELFFGEGSRLTVL.

Notes on this clonotype: This sequence may be a read error, since a much larger clone differs from it by one base. The chain has TRBV7-8 and TRBJ2-1, with a weak D call TRBD2 (6 bases). The germline V gene encodes CDR1 SGHVS and CDR2 FQNEAQ. This CDR3 has 13 residues. V was pared by 10 bases and J by 7 bases, with 17 bases between. CDR3 sequence: CATALLARNEQFF. In nucleotides, the CDR3 is TGTGCCACCGCATTGCTAGCGAGGAATGAGCAGTTCTTC.

In regard to this clonotype: It may be a read error: a sequence one base away is much more abundant. The chain joins TRBV29-1 to TRBJ2-7, with 9 nucleotides matching TRBD2. The CDR3 spans 13 residues. Germline CDR1 reads SQVTM; CDR2 reads ANQGSEA. V shed 8 bases, J shed 5 bases, and the junction held 10 bases outside the gene matches. This CDR3 reads CSRGGTSQHEQYF. The CDR3 DNA reads TGCAGCAGGGGGGGGACTAGCCAACACGAGCAGTACTTC.

This clonotype was recorded at least ten times. This chain uses TRBV29-1 with TRBJ2-7; 11 bases agree with TRBD2. The germline CDR1 and CDR2 sequences are SQVTM and ANQGSEA. The J segment lost 2 bases and the V segment lost 3 bases, leaving 12 bases of the junction unmatched. This CDR3 spans 17 amino acids. CDR3 in amino acids: CSVEGIAGGLEPYEQYF. The CDR3, as DNA: TGCAGCGTTGAGGGGATAGCGGGAGGGCTTGAGCCCTACGAGCAGTACTTC.

In its sample, this clonotype was seen many times. This chain uses TRBV6-5 with TRBJ2-3; the D gene is possibly TRBD2 (5 bases). CDR1 and CDR2 from the germline V gene are MNHEY and SVGAGI. Deletions cut 2 bases from V and 1 base from J, with 7 bases between. The CDR3 runs to 14 residues. The CDR3 loop is CASSYGRGTDTQYF. The CDR3 DNA reads TGTGCCAGCAGTTACGGGCGGGGCACAGATACGCAGTATTTT.

This clonotype was observed a single time. Compared with germline, one end of the junction differs, possibly owing to a read error. The chain recombines TRBV27 with TRBJ2-7; no reliable D call. The CDR3 totals 13 residues. Germline loops: CDR1 MNHEY, CDR2 SMNVEV (reference sequence). The CDR3 nucleotides read TGTGCCATCAGTTTAGCAAGTGGCTACGAGCAGTACTTC. This encodes CAISLASGYEQYF.

This clonotype was counted only a few times. V and J are TRBV12-3 or TRBV12-4 and TRBJ2-7, with a weak D call TRBD1 (5 bases). V was clipped by 1 base and J by 3 bases, with 10 bases between them. The CDR3 spans 14 residues. CDR3 sequence (DNA): TGTGCCAGCAGTTTAGGACAGAAGAGCTACGAGCAGTACTTC. Translated: CASSLGQKSYEQYF.

As for this clonotype: One end of the junction is discordant with germline, which a read error may explain. V and J are TRBV12-3 or TRBV12-4 and TRBJ2-1, with a possible D match to TRBD1 (5 bases). CDR3 size: 17 residues. CDR3 in DNA: TGTGCCAGCGGTTTGCTTGGGGCATATAGCTCCTACAATGAGCAGTTCTTC. Residues: CASGLLGAYSSYNEQFF.

J is TRBJ2-1 and V is TRBV7-9, with 9 bases that match TRBD2. The germline CDR1 and CDR2 sequences are SEHNR and FQNEAQ (reference sequence). The CDR3 covers 15 residues. The J segment lost 4 bases and the V segment lost 5 bases, leaving 6 bases of the junction unmatched. In nucleotides, the CDR3 is TGTGCCAGCAGCCCCGGGACTAGCAAGTACAATGAGCAGTTCTTC. Amino acids: CASSPGTSKYNEQFF.

This clonotype was recorded at least ten times. The rearrangement uses TRBV3-1 and TRBJ1-2; no clear D gene. Germline CDR1 LGHDT, CDR2 YNNKEL (reference sequence). This CDR3 region has 16 residues. V shed 5 bases and J shed 4 bases, with 20 bases lying between them. The CDR3 here is CASSDKNDGRRYGYTF. The CDR3 DNA reads TGTGCCAGCAGCGATAAGAACGACGGACGGCGCTATGGCTACACCTTC. Filled out from reference TRBV3-1 and TRBJ1-2, the complete variable domain reads DTAVSQTPKYLVTQMGNDKSIKCEQNLGHDTMYWYKQDSKKFLKIMFSYNNKELIINETVPNRFSPKSPDKAHLNLHINSLELGDSAVYFCASSDKNDGRRYGYTFGSGTRLTVV.

A remark on this clonotype: This may arise from a read error, as a much more abundant clone is one base away. The chain joins TRBV20-1 to TRBJ1-5, with D hard to call. Trimming removed 1 base from V and 0 bases from J, with 13 bases in between. The CDR3 runs to 16 residues. Looked up from germline, CDR1 is DFQATT and CDR2 is SNEGSKA (reference sequence). CDR3 sequence reads: CSARGRSASSNQPQHF. The CDR3 DNA reads TGCAGTGCTAGAGGTCGGTCAGCTTCTAGCAATCAGCCCCAGCATTTT.

For this clonotype: A single base separates this from a much larger clone, so it may be a read error. V is TRBV23-1 and J is TRBJ1-4; 7 bases fit TRBD1. TRBV23-1 is recorded as an ORF, its role being uncertain. The CDR3 has 18 amino acids. The V and J ends lost 0 bases and 5 bases, in that order; junction bases with no gene match: 12. CDR3 bases: TGCGCCAGCAGTCAATCGGGGACAGCACGGACCCAAAATGAAAAACTGTTTTTT. Residues: CASSQSGTARTQNEKLFF.

This clonotype was detected many times. The chain uses TRBV30 and TRBJ1-1; D call uncertain. This CDR3 has 13 residues. With 2 bases removed from V and 1 base from J, the gap between germline ends came to 8 bases. Germline CDR1 is GTSNPN and CDR2 is SVGIG (reference sequence). The CDR3 bases are TGTGCCTGGAGTCGGATCGGGAACACTGAAGCTTTCTTT. As protein: CAWSRIGNTEAFF.

The rearrangement joins TRBV3-1 to TRBJ2-2; 14 bases map to TRBD2. Germline trimming cut 5 bases from V and 4 bases from J; bases unmatched to any gene: 12. This CDR3 comprises 19 residues. The V gene's germline CDR1 is LGHDT and CDR2 YNNKEL (reference sequence). The CDR3 is CASSVGTSGRRFVTGELFF. The CDR3, as DNA: TGTGCCAGCAGCGTAGGGACTAGCGGGAGACGTTTTGTCACCGGGGAGCTGTTTTTT.

This clonotype has a count of ten or more. The CDR3 nucleotides are TGTGCCAGCAGCTTAGAGAGGACAGGGTTAGGGACTGAAGCTTTCTTT. Protein: CASSLERTGLGTEAFF. V usage is TRBV7-6 and J usage is TRBJ1-1; 8 nucleotides align to TRBD1. Germline V CDR1 and CDR2: SGHVS, FNYEAQ. V gave up 1 base and J gave up 5 bases; unmatched junction bases: 9. This CDR3 spans 16 amino acids.

This clonotype was counted between two and nine times. CDR3 coding DNA: TGTGCCAGCAGTTTATCCTGGACTAGGCAGGGGTTAAAGACCCAGTACTTC. It encodes CASSLSWTRQGLKTQYF. This rearrangement joins TRBV27 to TRBJ2-5; possible D gene TRBD2, 7 bases. The V end was cut by 0 bases, the J end by 6 bases, with 20 bases between. There are 17 residues in the CDR3. Germline-derived CDR1 and CDR2 are MNHEY and SMNVEV (reference sequence).

This clonotype was seen a few times. The rearrangement links TRBV7-9 to TRBJ2-3, with 7 bases matching TRBD2. The CDR3 extends over 15 amino acids. Germline V gene data show CDR1 as SEHNR and CDR2 as FQNEAQ (reference sequence). V was clipped by 4 bases and J by 2 bases; unmatched bases: 6. CDR3 DNA sequence: TGTGCCAGCAGCTATGGGGGGGGGGACACAGATACGCAGTATTTT. Translating it yields CASSYGGGDTDTQYF.

The rearrangement uses TRBV4-3 and TRBJ1-4; D possibly corresponds to TRBD1 (5 bases). V lost 5 bases and J 10 bases, leaving 14 bases between the germline ends. CDR3 length equals 13 residues. Germline CDR1 reads LGHNA; CDR2 reads YSLEER. CDR3: CASSGGGSGKLFF. CDR3 DNA sequence: TGCGCCAGCAGCGGGGGGGGGAGTGGAAAACTGTTTTTT.

Turning to this clonotype: This clone may be a read error of a much larger clone one base away. The chain couples TRBV10-3 to TRBJ2-3; 10 bases are a match to TRBD2. The length of the CDR3 is 15 residues. After removal of 8 bases from V and 8 bases from J, the junction contained 13 bases not matched to a gene. Germline CDR1 and CDR2: ENHRY and SYGVKD. DNA for the CDR3: TGTGCCATCGGGACTAGCGAATCGGGGGCAGGTACGCAGTATTTT. Translation: CAIGTSESGAGTQYF.

This clonotype has only a few counts. The genes are TRBV6-5 and TRBJ1-5; 9 bases fit TRBD1. Losses at the gene ends were 6 bases for V and 4 bases for J; bases not matched to a gene: 7. Germline loops: CDR1 MNHEY, CDR2 SVGAGI. The CDR3 is 15 residues long. CDR3 nucleotide sequence: TGTGCCAGCAGCCCCACCGACAGGGGGAATCAGCCCCAGCATTTT. This gives the protein CASSPTDRGNQPQHF.

This clonotype appeared many times. The genes are TRBV12-3 or TRBV12-4 and TRBJ2-3, with D possibly matching TRBD2 (6 bases). Trimming cost V 7 bases and J 2 bases, with 10 bases left between them. The CDR3 contains 13 residues. The CDR3 coding sequence is TGTGCCAGCACTCTGGGACTCACAGATACGCAGTATTTT. Its translation is CASTLGLTDTQYF.